The entry below describes one T cell receptor beta chain. The data originate from a study of blood T cell repertoires in COVID-19. CDR1 and CDR2 (germline): MDHEN, SYDVKM. The length of the CDR3 is 12 residues. The V segment lost 11 bases and the J segment 6 bases; nucleotides outside the gene matches: 9. The table came from immunoSEQ multiplex PCR; TCRdb's copy has only in-frame clones and leaves some out. The table lists 200,000 to 250,000 clones, about 79% of them singletons, with 3% to 4% in the top ten. The chain employs TRBV28 and TRBJ1-2; 7 bases line up with TRBD1. The sequencing input was PBMCs or T cells enriched from blood (not recorded which). The receptor's source is a woman aged 60 to 75 who had recovered from COVID-19. CDR3 DNA: TGTGCCGGTGTTCGACAGGGTGATGGCTACACCTTC. Its protein is CAGVRQGDGYTF.